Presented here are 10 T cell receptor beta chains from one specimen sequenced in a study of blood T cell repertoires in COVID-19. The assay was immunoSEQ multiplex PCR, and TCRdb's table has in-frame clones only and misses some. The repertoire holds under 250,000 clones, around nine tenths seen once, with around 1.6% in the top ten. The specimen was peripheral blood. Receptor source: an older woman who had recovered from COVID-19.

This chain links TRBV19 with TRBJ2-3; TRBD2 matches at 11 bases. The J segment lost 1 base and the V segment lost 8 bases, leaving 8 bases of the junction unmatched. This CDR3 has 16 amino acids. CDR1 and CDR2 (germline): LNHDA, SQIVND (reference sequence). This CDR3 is CASSSGGRGGTDTQYF. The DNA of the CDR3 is TGTGCCAGTTCTAGCGGGGGGCGAGGTGGCACAGATACGCAGTATTTT. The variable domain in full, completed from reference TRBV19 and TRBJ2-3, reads DGGITQSPKYLFRKEGQNVTLSCEQNLNHDAMYWYRQDPGQGLRLIYYSQIVNDFQKGDIAEGYSVSREKKESFPLTVTSAQKNPTAFYLCASSSGGRGGTDTQYFGPGTRLTVL.

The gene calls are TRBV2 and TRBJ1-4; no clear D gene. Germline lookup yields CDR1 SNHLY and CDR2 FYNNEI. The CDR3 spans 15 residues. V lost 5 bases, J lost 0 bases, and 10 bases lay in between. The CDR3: CASSREGTTNEKLFF. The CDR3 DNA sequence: TGTGCCAGCAGTAGGGAGGGAACAACTAATGAAAAACTGTTTTTT.

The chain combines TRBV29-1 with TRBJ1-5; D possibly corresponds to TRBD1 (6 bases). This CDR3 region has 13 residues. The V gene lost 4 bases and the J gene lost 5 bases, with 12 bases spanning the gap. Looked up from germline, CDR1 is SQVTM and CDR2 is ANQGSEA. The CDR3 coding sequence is TGCAGCGTTGCGCAGGGGTTCGATCAGCCCCAGCATTTT. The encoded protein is CSVAQGFDQPQHF.

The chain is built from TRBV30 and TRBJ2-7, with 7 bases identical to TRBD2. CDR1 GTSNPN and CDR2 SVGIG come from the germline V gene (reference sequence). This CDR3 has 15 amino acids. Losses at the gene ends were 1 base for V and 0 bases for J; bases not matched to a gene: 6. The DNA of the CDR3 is TGTGCCTGGAGTGCTTTCGGGGGGAGCTCCTACGAGCAGTACTTC. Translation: CAWSAFGGSSYEQYF.

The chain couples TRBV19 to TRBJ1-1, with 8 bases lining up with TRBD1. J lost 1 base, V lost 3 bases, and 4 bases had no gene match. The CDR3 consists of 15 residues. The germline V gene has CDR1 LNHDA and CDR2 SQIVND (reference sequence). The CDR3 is CASSIGTGGNTEAFF. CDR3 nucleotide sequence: TGTGCCAGTAGTATCGGGACAGGTGGGAACACTGAAGCTTTCTTT.

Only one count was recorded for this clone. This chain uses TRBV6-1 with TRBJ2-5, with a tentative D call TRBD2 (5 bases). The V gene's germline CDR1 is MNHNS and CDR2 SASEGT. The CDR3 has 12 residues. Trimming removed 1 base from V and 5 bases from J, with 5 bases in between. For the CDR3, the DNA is TGTGCCAGCAGTGAAGGAGGGGAGACCCAGTACTTC. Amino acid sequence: CASSEGGETQYF.

This CDR3 reads CASLGLAGDRTSTDTQYF. The DNA for the CDR3 is TGTGCCAGTCTGGGACTAGCGGGGGACCGTACCAGCACAGATACGCAGTATTTT. The V gene is TRBV2, the J gene TRBJ2-3; 14 nucleotides align to TRBD2. The CDR3 runs 18 residues. Germline lookup yields CDR1 SNHLY and CDR2 FYNNEI. V dropped 9 bases and J dropped 0; count of bases not matched to a gene: 11.

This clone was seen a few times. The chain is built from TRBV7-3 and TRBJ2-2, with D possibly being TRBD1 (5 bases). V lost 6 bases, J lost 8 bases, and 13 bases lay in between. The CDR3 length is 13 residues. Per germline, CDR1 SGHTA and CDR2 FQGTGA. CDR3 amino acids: CASSFTQGGELFF. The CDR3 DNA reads TGTGCCAGCAGTTTTACTCAGGGTGGGGAGCTGTTTTTT.

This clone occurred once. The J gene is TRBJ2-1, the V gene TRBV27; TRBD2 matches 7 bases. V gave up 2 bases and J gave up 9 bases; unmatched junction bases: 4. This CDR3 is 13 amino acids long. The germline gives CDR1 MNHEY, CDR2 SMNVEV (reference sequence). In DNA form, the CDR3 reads TGTGCCAGCAGTTTACCGGGGGAGGGTGAGCAGTTCTTC. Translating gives CASSLPGEGEQFF.

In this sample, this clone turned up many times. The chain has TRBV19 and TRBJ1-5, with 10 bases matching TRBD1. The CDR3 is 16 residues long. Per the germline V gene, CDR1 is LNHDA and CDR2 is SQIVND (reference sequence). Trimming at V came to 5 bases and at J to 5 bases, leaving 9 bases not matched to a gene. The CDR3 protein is CASSGGRGTGDQPQHF. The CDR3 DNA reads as TGTGCCAGTAGTGGGGGCCGAGGGACAGGGGATCAGCCCCAGCATTTT.